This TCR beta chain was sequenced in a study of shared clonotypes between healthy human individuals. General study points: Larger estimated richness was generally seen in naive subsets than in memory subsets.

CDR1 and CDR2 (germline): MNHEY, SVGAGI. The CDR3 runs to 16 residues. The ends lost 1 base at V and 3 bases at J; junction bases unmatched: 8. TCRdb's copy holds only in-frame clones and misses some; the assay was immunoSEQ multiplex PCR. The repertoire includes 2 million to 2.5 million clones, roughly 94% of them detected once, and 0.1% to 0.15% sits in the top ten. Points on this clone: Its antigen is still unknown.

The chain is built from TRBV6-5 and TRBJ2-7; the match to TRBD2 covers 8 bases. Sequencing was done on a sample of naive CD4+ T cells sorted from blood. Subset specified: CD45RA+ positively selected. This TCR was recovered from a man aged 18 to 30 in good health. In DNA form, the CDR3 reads TGTGCCAGCAGTTACTTTGGAGGCGGGAGGCTCTACGAGCAGTACTTC. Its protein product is CASSYFGGGRLYEQYF.